This TCR beta chain came from a study of T cell changes during pregnancy in multiple sclerosis. The germline V gene has CDR1 SGHNT and CDR2 YYREEE (reference sequence). The CDR3 runs to 14 residues. V was shortened by 4 bases and J by 4 bases, with 14 bases between the two germline ends. Assay: immunoSEQ multiplex PCR; the TCRdb copy retains only in-frame clones and omits some. The data contain around 40,000 clones, around 92% of them singletons. The sample in question was CD8+ T cells from peripheral blood mononuclear cells, obtained before pregnancy. The chain recombines TRBV5-4 with TRBJ1-1; D gene uncertain. The source is a female donor with multiple sclerosis, enrolled in a pregnancy study. The CDR3 reads CASSPFGEGTEAFF. The CDR3 bases are TGTGCCAGCAGCCCCTTTGGGGAGGGCACTGAAGCTTTCTTT.